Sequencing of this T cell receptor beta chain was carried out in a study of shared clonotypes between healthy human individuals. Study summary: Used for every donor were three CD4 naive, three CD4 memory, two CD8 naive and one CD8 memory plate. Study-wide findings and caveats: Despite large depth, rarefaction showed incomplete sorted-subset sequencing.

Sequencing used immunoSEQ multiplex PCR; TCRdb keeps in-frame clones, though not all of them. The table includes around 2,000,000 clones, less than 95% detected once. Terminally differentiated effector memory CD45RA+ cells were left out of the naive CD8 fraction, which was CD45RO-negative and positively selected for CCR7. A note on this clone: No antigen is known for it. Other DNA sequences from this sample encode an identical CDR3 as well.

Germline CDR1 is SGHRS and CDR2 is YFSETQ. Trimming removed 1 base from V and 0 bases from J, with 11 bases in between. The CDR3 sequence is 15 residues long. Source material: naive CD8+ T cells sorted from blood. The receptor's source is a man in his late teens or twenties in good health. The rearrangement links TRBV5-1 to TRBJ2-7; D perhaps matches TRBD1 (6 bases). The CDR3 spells CASSLSGTPSYEQYF. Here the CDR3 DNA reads TGCGCCAGCAGCTTGTCGGGGACACCCTCCTACGAGCAGTACTTC.